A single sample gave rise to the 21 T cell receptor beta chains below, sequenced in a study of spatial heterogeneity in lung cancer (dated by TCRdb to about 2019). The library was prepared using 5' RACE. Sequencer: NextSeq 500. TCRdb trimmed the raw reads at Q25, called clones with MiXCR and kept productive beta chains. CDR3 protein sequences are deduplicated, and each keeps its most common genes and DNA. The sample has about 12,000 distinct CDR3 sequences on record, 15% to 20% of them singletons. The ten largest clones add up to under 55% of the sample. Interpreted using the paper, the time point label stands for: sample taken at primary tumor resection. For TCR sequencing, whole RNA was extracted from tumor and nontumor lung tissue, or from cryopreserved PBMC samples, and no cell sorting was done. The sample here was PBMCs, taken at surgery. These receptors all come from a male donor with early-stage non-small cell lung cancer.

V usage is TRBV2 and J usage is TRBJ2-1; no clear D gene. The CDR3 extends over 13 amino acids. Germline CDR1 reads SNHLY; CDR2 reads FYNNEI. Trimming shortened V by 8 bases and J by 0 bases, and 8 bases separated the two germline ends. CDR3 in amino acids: CASVLSSYNEQFF. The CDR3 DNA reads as TGTGCCAGCGTCCTTAGCTCCTACAATGAGCAGTTCTTC.

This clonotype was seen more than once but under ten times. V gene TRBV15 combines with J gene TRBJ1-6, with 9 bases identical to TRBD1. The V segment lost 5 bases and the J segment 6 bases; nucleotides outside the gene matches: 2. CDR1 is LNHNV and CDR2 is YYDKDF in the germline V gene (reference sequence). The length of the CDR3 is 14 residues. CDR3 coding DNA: TGTGCCACCAGCCTGGACAGGGGTAATTCACCCCTCCACTTT. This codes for CATSLDRGNSPLHF. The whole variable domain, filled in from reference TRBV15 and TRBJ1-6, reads DAMVIQNPRYQVTQFGKPVTLSCSQTLNHNVMYWYQQKSSQAPKLLFHYYDKDFNNEADTPDNFQSRRPNTSFCFLDIRSPGLGDTAMYLCATSLDRGNSPLHFGNGTRLTVT.

The CDR3 loop reads CASSRDPGELFF. In nucleotides, the CDR3 is TGTGCCAGCAGTAGAGACCCCGGGGAGCTGTTTTTT. The genes are TRBV28 and TRBJ2-2; no clear D. V lost 5 bases and J lost 6, with 7 bases in between. There are 12 residues in the CDR3. Germline CDR1 MDHEN, CDR2 SYDVKM. The whole variable domain, filled in from reference TRBV28 and TRBJ2-2, reads DVKVTQSSRYLVKRTGEKVFLECVQDMDHENMFWYRQDPGLGLRLIYFSYDVKMKEKGDIPEGYSVSREKKERFSLILESASTNQTSMYLCASSRDPGELFFGEGSRLTVL.

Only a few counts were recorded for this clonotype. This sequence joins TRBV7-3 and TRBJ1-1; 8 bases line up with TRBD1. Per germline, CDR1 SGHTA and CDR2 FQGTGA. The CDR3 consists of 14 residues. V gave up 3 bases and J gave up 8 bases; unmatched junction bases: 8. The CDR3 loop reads CASSLGTGGSEAFF. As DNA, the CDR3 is TGTGCCAGCAGCTTGGGGACAGGAGGCTCGGAAGCTTTCTTT.

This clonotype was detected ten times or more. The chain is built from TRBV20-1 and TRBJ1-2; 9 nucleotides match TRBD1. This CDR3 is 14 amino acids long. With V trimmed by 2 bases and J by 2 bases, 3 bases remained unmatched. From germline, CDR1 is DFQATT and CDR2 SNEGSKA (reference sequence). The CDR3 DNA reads TGCAGTGCTAGATCCGGACAGGGGAACTATGGCTACACCTTC. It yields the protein CSARSGQGNYGYTF.

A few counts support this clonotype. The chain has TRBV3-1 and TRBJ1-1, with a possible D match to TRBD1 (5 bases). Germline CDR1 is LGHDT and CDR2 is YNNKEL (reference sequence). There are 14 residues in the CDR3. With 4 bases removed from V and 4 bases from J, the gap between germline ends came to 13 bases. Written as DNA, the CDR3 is TGTGCCAGCAGCCTAGGGCAGGGTGGCACTGAAGCTTTCTTT. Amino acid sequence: CASSLGQGGTEAFF. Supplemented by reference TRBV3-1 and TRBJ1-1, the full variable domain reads DTAVSQTPKYLVTQMGNDKSIKCEQNLGHDTMYWYKQDSKKFLKIMFSYNNKELIINETVPNRFSPKSPDKAHLNLHINSLELGDSAVYFCASSLGQGGTEAFFGQGTRLTVV.

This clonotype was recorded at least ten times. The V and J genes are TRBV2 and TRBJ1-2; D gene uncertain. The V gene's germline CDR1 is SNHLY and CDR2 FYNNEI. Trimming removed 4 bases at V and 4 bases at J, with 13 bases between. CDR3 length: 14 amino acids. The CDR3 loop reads CASSGQRLSYGYTF. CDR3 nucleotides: TGTGCCAGCAGTGGGCAGAGGCTAAGCTATGGCTACACCTTC.

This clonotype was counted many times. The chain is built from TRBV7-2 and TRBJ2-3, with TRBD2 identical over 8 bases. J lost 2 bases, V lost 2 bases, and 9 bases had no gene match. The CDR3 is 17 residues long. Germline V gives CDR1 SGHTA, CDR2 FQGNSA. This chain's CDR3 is CASSLKITGGPTDTQYF. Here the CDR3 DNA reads TGTGCCAGCAGCTTAAAAATAACGGGAGGGCCCACAGATACGCAGTATTTT.

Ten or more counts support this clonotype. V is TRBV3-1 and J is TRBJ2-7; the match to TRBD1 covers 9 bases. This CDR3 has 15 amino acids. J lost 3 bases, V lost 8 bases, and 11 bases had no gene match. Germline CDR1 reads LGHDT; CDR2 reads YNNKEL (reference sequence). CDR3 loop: CASGPGQGLRYEQYF. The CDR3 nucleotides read TGTGCCAGCGGACCGGGACAGGGTCTTCGCTACGAGCAGTACTTC.

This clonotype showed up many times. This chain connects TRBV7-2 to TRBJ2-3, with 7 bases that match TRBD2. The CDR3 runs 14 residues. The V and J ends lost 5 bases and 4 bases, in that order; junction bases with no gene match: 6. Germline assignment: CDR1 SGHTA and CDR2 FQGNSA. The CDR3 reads CASSPGTTADTQYF. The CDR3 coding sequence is TGTGCCAGCAGCCCTGGGACTACTGCAGATACGCAGTATTTT.

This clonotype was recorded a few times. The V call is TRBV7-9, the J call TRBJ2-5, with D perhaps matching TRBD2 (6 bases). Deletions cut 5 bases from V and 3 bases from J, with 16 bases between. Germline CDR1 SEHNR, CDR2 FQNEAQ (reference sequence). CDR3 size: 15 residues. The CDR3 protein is CASSPSGTVKETQYF. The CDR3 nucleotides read TGTGCCAGCAGCCCTTCTGGGACTGTCAAAGAGACCCAGTACTTC.

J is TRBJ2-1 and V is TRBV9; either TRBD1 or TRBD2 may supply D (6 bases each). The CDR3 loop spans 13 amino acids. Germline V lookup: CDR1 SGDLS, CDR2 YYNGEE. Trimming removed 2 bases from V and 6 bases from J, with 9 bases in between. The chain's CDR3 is CASSVWGANEQFF. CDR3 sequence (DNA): TGTGCCAGCAGCGTTTGGGGGGCCAATGAGCAGTTCTTC.

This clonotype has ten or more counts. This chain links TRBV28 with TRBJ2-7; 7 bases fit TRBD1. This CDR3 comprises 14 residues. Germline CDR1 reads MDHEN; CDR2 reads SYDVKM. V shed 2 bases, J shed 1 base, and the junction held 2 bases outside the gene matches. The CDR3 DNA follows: TGTGCCAGCAGTTTAAGGGACAGATCCTACGAGCAGTACTTC. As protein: CASSLRDRSYEQYF.

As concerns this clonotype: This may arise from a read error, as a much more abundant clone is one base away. This CDR3 is CASNPRDYGETQYF. The CDR3 nucleotides read TGCGCCAGCAACCCCCGGGACTACGGAGAGACCCAGTACTTC. The chain links TRBV4-1 to TRBJ2-5; TRBD2 agrees at 7 bases. Germline CDR1 reads MGHRA; CDR2 reads YSYEKL. The CDR3 is made up of 14 amino acids. V trimming: 7 bases; J trimming: 4 bases; junction bases outside the gene matches: 9.

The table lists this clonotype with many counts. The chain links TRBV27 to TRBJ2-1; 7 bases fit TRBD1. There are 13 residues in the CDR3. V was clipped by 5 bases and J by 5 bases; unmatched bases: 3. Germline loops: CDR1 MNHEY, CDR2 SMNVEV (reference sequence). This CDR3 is CASSHGTDNEQFF. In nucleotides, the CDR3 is TGTGCCAGCAGTCATGGGACAGACAATGAGCAGTTCTTC.

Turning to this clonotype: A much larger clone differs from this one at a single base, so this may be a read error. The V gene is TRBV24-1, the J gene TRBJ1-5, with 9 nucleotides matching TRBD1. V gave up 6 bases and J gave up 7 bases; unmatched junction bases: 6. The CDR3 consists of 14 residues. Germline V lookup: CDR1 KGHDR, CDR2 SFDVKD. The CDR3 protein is CATSTQGAWQPQHF. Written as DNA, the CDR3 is TGTGCCACCAGTACACAGGGGGCTTGGCAGCCCCAGCATTTT.

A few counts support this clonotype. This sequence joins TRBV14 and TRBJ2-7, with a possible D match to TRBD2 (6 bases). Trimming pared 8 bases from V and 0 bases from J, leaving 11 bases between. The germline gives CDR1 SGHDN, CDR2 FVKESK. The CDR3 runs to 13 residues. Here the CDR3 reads CASAGGLSYEQYF. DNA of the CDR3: TGTGCCAGCGCCGGGGGTCTCTCCTACGAGCAGTACTTC.

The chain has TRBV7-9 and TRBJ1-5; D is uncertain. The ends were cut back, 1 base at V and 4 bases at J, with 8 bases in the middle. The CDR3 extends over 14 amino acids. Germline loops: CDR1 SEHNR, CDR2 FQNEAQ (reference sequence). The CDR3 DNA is TGTGCCAGCAGCTTAGACAGCTTAAATCAGCCCCAGCATTTT. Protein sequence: CASSLDSLNQPQHF.

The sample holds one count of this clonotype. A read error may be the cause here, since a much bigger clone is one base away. The CDR3 here is CASSLTGNETQYF. CDR3 bases: TGTGCCAGCAGCCTCACAGGGAATGAGACCCAGTACTTC. This rearrangement joins TRBV5-4 to TRBJ2-5; D might be TRBD1 (6 bases). Germline CDR1 and CDR2: SGHNT and YYREEE (reference sequence). The CDR3 consists of 13 residues. Deletions cut 4 bases from V and 5 bases from J, with 12 bases between.

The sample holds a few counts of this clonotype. The DNA for the CDR3 is TGTGCCAGCAGCTGGACAGGGCACACCGGGGAGCTGTTTTTT. Encoded protein: CASSWTGHTGELFF. V usage is TRBV9 and J usage is TRBJ2-2; 8 nucleotides align to TRBD1. In germline, CDR1 is SGDLS, CDR2 YYNGEE. V gave up 4 bases and J gave up 3 bases; unmatched junction bases: 2. CDR3 size: 14 residues.

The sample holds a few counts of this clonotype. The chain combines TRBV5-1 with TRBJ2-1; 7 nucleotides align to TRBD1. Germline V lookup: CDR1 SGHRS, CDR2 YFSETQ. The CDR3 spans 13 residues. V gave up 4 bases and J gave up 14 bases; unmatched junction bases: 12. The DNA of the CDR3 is TGCGCCAGCAGCACCTTGACAGGGCGAGAGGAGTTCTTC. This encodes CASSTLTGREEFF.